This is a list of T cell receptor beta chains from one sample in a study of cytomegalovirus exposure and HLA in healthy donors. Profiling relied on immunoSEQ multiplex PCR, and the TCRdb table lists in-frame clones only, not all of them. The top ten hold less than 7% of the sample, which has around 130,000 clones, approximately 8.8% seen once. The sample comprised PBMCs. The receptors shown here come from a middle-aged man in good health and CMV-seronegative. Both conserved end residues are part of each CDR3. The D gene is left open where the match is weak. The size entry is marked missing in some rows and otherwise reads once, few, many or a size class.

>.|TRBJ1-5|13|few|TRBV4-2
TGTGCCAGCAGCCGGGGGAGGGATCAGCCCCAGCATTTT
CASSRGRDQPQHF
>.|TRBJ1-4|14|few|TRBV6-1
TGTGCCAGCAGTGTTCCCGGGAAGAATGAAAAACTGTTTTTT
CASSVPGKNEKLFF
>.|TRBJ2-2|16|.|TRBV5-1
TGCGCCAGCAGCCGTCAGGGGAGATCGAACACCGGGGAGCTGTTTTTT
CASSRQGRSNTGELFF
>TRBD1|TRBJ2-7|13|.|TRBV29-1
TGCAGCGCGAGAGGGGGCTCGACCTACGAGCAGTACTTC
CSARGGSTYEQYF
>.|TRBJ2-7|15|few|TRBV6-6
TGTGCCAGCAGTCCTAGCCTCTCTGGGTCCTACGAGCAGTACTTC
CASSPSLSGSYEQYF
>TRBD1|TRBJ2-1|16|.|TRBV4-2
TGTGCCAGCAGCCAATCCGACAGGGGGCTCAACAATGAGCAGTTCTTC
CASSQSDRGLNNEQFF
>TRBD2|TRBJ2-3|15|few|TRBV5-1
TGCGCCAGCAGCCCGGCTAGCGGGGATGGAGATACGCAGTATTTT
CASSPASGDGDTQYF
>.|TRBJ1-2|13|.|TRBV27
TGTGCCAGCAGTTCCGACAGGTCCTATGGCTACACCTTC
CASSSDRSYGYTF
>TRBD1|TRBJ1-5|15|few|TRBV19
TGTGCCAGTAGTAGTGGGACAGGGATAAATCAGCCCCAGCATTTT
CASSSGTGINQPQHF
>TRBD1|TRBJ2-7|16|few|TRBV6-1
TGTGCCAGCAGTGTAACCGGGACAGGGGACCCCTACGAGCAGTACTTC
CASSVTGTGDPYEQYF
>TRBD1|TRBJ2-2|14|.|TRBV10-1
TGCGCCAGCAGCGACAGGGTGAACACCGGGGAGCTGTTTTTT
CASSDRVNTGELFF
>.|TRBJ1-2|15|few|TRBV28
TGTGCCAGCAGTCCTCGGGAGCGCAGAGTCTATGGCTACACCTTC
CASSPRERRVYGYTF
>.|TRBJ1-1|15|.|TRBV6-5
TGTGCCAGCAGTTACGGTAAGAGGCGGAACACTGAAGCTTTCTTT
CASSYGKRRNTEAFF
>.|TRBJ1-5|14|few|TRBV15
TGTGCCACCAGCTCGGGGACAAGGAGTCAGCCCCAGCATTTT
CATSSGTRSQPQHF
>.|TRBJ2-7|13|.|TRBV27
TGTGCCAGCGGGGCAATTGGCAGCTACGAGCAGTACTTC
CASGAIGSYEQYF
>.|TRBJ1-4|14|few|TRBV5-1
TGCGCCAGCAGCTTGGAACAGTTTAATGAAAAACTGTTTTTT
CASSLEQFNEKLFF
>.|TRBJ1-5|14|.|TRBV14
TGTGCCAGCAGATGTGGGGGCCAAGATCAGCCCCAGCATTTT
CASRCGGQDQPQHF
>TRBD1|TRBJ1-2|12|few|TRBV27
TGTGCCAGCAGTAGGACAGGGGGCGGCTACACCTTC
CASSRTGGGYTF
>.|TRBJ2-3|11|.|TRBV29-1
TGCAGCGAGAAAGTGGAGGGTACGCAGTATTTT
CSEKVEGTQYF
>TRBD2|TRBJ2-5|14|.|TRBV7-7
TGTGCCAGCAGCTGGGGCGGGGGGGAAGAGACCCAGTACTTC
CASSWGGGEETQYF
>.|TRBJ2-2|15|.|TRBV6-5
TGTGCCAGCAGGTCCCTGAGGGCCGGCACCGGGGAGCTGTTTTTT
CASRSLRAGTGELFF
>.|TRBJ2-5|11|.|TRBV5-6
TGTGCCAGCAGCTTGGAGCGGACCCAGTACTTC
CASSLERTQYF
>TRBD2|TRBJ2-5|13|few|TRBV5-1
TGCGCCAGCTCGAGGACTAGCGAGGAGACCCAGTACTTC
CASSRTSEETQYF
>TRBD1|TRBJ1-5|15|.|TRBV28
TGTGCCAGCAGTTCCCACAGGGGGCGGAGTCAGCCCCAGCATTTT
CASSSHRGRSQPQHF
>.|TRBJ2-7|15|few|TRBV5-1
TGCGCCAGCAGCTTCGTATTCAGAGGGAAAACCGAGCAGTACTTC
CASSFVFRGKTEQYF
>.|TRBJ2-1|16|few|TRBV7-5
TGTGCCAGAAGCTTAGCTCTAGCGGGGGGGGACAATGAGCAGTTCTTC
CARSLALAGGDNEQFF
>.|TRBJ2-2|15|.|TRBV5-1
TGCGCCAGCAGCCTGGGTGGCAAAAACACCGGGGAGCTGTTTTTT
CASSLGGKNTGELFF
>TRBD1|TRBJ1-2|15|.|TRBV30
TGTGCCTGGTCTCACCCGGACAGGGGGCGCAGAGGCTACACCTTC
CAWSHPDRGRRGYTF
>.|TRBJ2-2|11|few|TRBV28
TGTGCCAGCTTCGGTACCGGGGAGCTGTTTTTT
CASFGTGELFF